This T cell receptor beta chain emerged from a study of T cell repertoires in cytomegalovirus infection (dated by TCRdb to between 2017 and 2020). At the level of the whole study: The HLA type of each donor mattered for the analysis, because public TCR beta signatures pointed to carriage of CMV infection along with the matching HLA type.

TCRdb records Illumina HiSeq 1500 as the sequencer. TCRdb reanalyzed the raw reads on its own, using fastp at Q25 for trimming and MiXCR for clone calling, and kept in-frame beta chains. Rows are unified per CDR3 protein, each entry keeping the most common DNA and genes. In this sample the table shows about 360,000 distinct CDR3 sequences, around a sixth of which occur a single time. 7.5% to 9% of the sample lies in the top ten. This clonotype was seen only a few times. What antigen it recognizes has not been identified. Per-base quality was not reported, and no clone a single base away is much larger than it. Study-wide findings and limitations: The ex vivo response was dominated by HLA-C-restricted CMV-specific TCR beta clonotypes, which also provided the single most frequent clonotype in two of eight donors. In both this cohort and an independent approximately 350-donor cohort, the cumulative frequency of public TCR beta family members distinguished carriers of CMV infection plus the relevant HLA type.

The trim is 4 bases for V and 1 base for J, with a gap of 8 bases between the germline ends. Sequences SGHDT (CDR1) and YYEEEE (CDR2) are obtained from the germline V gene. The CDR3 covers 13 residues, taking in both the cysteine and the phenylalanine. Only CDR3 DNA remains: 39 bases, in frame from the first base. Sequencing was carried out using PBMCs. Here the chain combines TRBV5-6 and TRBJ1-1; the D gene is unclear. The sequence was collected from a human donor in good health (CMV status not recorded). Some clones in this sample may be carry-over from other donors' samples. The nucleotide sequence reads as follows: TGTGCCAGCAGCACCGAGCAGAACACTGAAGCTTTCTTT. This encodes CASSTEQNTEAFF.